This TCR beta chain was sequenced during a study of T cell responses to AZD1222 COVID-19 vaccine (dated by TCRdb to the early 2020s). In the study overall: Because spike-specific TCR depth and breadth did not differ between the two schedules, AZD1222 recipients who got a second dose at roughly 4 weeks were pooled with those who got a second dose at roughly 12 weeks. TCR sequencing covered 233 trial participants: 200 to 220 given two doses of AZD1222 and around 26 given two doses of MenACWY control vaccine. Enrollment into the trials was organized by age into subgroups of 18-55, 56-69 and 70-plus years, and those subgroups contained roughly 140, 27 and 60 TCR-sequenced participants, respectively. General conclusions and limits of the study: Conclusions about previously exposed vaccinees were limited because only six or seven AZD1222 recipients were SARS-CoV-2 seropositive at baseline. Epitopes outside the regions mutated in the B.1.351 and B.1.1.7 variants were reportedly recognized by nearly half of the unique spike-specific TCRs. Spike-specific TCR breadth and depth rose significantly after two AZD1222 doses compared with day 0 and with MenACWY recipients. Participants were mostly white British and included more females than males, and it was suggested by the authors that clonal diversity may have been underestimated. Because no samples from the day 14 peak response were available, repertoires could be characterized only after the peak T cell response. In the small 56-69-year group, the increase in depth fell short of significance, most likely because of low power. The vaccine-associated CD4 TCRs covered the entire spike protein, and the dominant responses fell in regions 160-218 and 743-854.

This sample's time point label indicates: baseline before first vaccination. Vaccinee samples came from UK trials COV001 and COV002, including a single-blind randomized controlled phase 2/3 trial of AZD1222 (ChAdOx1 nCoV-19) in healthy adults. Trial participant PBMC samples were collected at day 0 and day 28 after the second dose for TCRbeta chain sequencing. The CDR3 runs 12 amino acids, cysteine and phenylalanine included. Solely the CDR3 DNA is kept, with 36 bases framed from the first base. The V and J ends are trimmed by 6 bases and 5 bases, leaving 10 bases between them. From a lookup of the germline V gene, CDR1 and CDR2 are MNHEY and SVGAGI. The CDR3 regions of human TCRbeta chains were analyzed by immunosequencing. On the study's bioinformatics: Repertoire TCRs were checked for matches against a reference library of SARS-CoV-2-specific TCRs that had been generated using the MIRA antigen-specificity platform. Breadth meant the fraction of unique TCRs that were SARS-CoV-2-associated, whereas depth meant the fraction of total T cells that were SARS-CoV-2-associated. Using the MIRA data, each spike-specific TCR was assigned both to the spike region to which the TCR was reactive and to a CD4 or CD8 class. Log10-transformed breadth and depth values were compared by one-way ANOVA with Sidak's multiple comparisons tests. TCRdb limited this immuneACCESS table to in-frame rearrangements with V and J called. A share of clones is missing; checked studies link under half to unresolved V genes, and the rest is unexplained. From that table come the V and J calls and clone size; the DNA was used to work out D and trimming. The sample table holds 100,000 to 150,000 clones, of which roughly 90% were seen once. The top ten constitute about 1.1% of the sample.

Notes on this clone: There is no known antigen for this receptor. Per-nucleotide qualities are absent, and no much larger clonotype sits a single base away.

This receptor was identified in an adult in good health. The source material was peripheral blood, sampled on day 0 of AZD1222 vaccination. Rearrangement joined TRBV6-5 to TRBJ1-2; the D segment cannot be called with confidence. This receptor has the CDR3 CASSFERYGYTF. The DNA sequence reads TGTGCCAGCAGCTTTGAGCGGTATGGCTACACCTTC.